Following are 15 T cell receptor beta chains from one sample sequenced in a study of shared clonotypes between healthy human individuals. The data were produced by immunoSEQ multiplex PCR, yet TCRdb's version contains in-frame clones alone and is incomplete. Among hundreds of thousands of clones listed, more than 75% were seen once. The sequencing input was PBMCs. These receptors were taken from a woman in her thirties or forties in good health. Some clones in this sample may be carry-over from other donors' samples.

This clone appeared once. The V gene is TRBV4-1, the J gene TRBJ1-6; 11 nucleotides align to TRBD1. V shed 3 bases, J shed 9 bases, and the junction held 4 bases outside the gene matches. This CDR3 has 15 residues. CDR1 MGHRA and CDR2 YSYEKL come from the germline V gene. CDR3 in DNA: TGCGCCAGCAGCCACGGACAGGGGGCTAGTTCACCCCTCCACTTT. This codes for CASSHGQGASSPLHF.

This chain connects TRBV15 to TRBJ1-1, with D possibly TRBD1 on 5 matching bases. V shed 1 base and J shed 1 base, with 10 bases lying between them. The CDR3 is made up of 15 amino acids. Germline loops: CDR1 LNHNV, CDR2 YYDKDF (reference sequence). CDR3 nucleotide sequence: TGTGCCACCAGCAGAGTTGAGGGGTGGAACACTGAAGCTTTCTTT. This translates into CATSRVEGWNTEAFF.

The V gene is TRBV11-2, the J gene TRBJ2-7; unclear D gene. This CDR3 has 14 amino acids. In germline, CDR1 is SGHAT, CDR2 FQNNGV. V gave up 3 bases and J gave up 0 bases, with 9 bases separating them. The CDR3 bases are TGTGCCAGCAGCTTGGGCAGAAACTCCTACGAGCAGTACTTC. Translating gives CASSLGRNSYEQYF.

V and J are TRBV19 and TRBJ1-5; D gene ambiguous. Trimming took off 1 base at V and 0 bases at J, with 7 bases between the two ends. The CDR3 runs 15 residues. Germline lookup yields CDR1 LNHDA and CDR2 SQIVND (reference sequence). The CDR3 coding sequence is TGTGCCAGTAGTATAGTAGGCGGTAGCAATCAGCCCCAGCATTTT. This codes for CASSIVGGSNQPQHF.

The rearrangement joins TRBV5-1 to TRBJ2-5, with 9 bases aligning to TRBD1. TRBJ2-7 matches the DNA end more closely, so the J call is doubtful. The CDR3 length is 14 residues. Germline-derived CDR1 and CDR2 are SGHRS and YFSETQ. CDR3 DNA sequence: TGCGCCAGCAGGTCACAGGGGGCGCCGTCCGAGCAGTACTTC. Amino acids: CASRSQGAPSEQYF.

V is TRBV29-1 and J is TRBJ2-7; D could derive from TRBD1 or TRBD2 (5 bases each). Deletions cut 7 bases from V and 2 bases from J, with 24 bases between. Germline V gives CDR1 SQVTM, CDR2 ANQGSEA. The CDR3 spans 16 residues. The CDR3: CSAVLTPGRGAYEQYF. The CDR3 coding sequence is TGCAGCGCTGTTCTCACTCCGGGACGCGGAGCCTACGAGCAGTACTTC.

The chain employs TRBV11-2 and TRBJ2-1; 11 positions agree with TRBD2. CDR1 and CDR2 from the germline V gene are SGHAT and FQNNGV. The J segment lost 9 bases and the V segment lost 2 bases, leaving 3 bases of the junction unmatched. The CDR3 totals 14 residues. CDR3 loop: CASSLRGTSGEQFF. CDR3 nucleotide sequence: TGTGCCAGCAGCTTACGGGGGACTAGCGGTGAGCAGTTCTTC. Filled out from reference TRBV11-2 and TRBJ2-1, the complete variable domain reads EAGVAQSPRYKIIEKRQSVAFWCNPISGHATLYWYQQILGQGPKLLIQFQNNGVVDDSQLPKDRFSAERLKGVDSTLKIQPAKLEDSAVYLCASSLRGTSGEQFFGPGTRLTVL.

This clone was seen ten or more times. This chain connects TRBV10-1 to TRBJ2-1; TRBD2 aligns across 7 bases. The J segment lost 7 bases and the V segment lost 0 bases, leaving 12 bases of the junction unmatched. Germline V gene data show CDR1 as WNHNN and CDR2 as SYGVQD (reference sequence). This CDR3 is 17 amino acids long. The CDR3: CASSESPLAEMSNEQFF. For the CDR3, the DNA is TGCGCCAGCAGTGAGTCCCCGCTAGCGGAAATGTCAAATGAGCAGTTCTTC.

This clone was detected once. J is TRBJ2-7 and V is TRBV5-1, with 9 bases matching TRBD2. Germline CDR1 and CDR2: SGHRS and YFSETQ. V lost 4 bases, J lost 1 base, and 9 bases stayed unmatched. The CDR3 extends over 16 amino acids. DNA of the CDR3: TGCGCCAGCAGCCTCGGTGCGCTAGCGGGGTCCTACGAGCAGTACTTC. As protein: CASSLGALAGSYEQYF.

This clone appeared a single time. V is TRBV18 and J is TRBJ1-1; TRBD1 aligns across 8 bases. In germline, CDR1 is KGHSH, CDR2 LQKENI. V was clipped by 1 base and J by 5 bases; unmatched bases: 6. The CDR3 runs 15 residues. For the CDR3, the DNA is TGTGCCAGCTCACCACTTACAGGGGGACTGACTGAAGCTTTCTTT. This codes for CASSPLTGGLTEAFF.

The rearrangement joins TRBV5-1 to TRBJ1-4; D is unresolved. CDR3 size: 15 residues. CDR1 and CDR2 (germline): SGHRS, YFSETQ. The V end lost 0 bases, the J end lost 7 bases, and 13 bases lay between the germline ends. The CDR3 sequence: CASSLDGGWGEKLFF. As DNA, the CDR3 is TGCGCCAGCAGCTTGGACGGAGGATGGGGTGAAAAACTGTTTTTT.

This chain connects TRBV7-6 to TRBJ2-6; 7 nucleotides align to TRBD2. This CDR3 region has 20 residues. V was pared by 5 bases and J by 0 bases, with 16 bases of the junction left unmatched. Looked up from germline, CDR1 is SGHVS and CDR2 is FNYEAQ. The chain's CDR3 is CASSTSSGGKGGSGANVLTF. CDR3 coding DNA: TGTGCCAGCAGCACATCCTCCGGGGGGAAAGGAGGCTCTGGGGCCAACGTCCTGACTTTC.

A single count supports this clone. This rearrangement joins TRBV6-6 to TRBJ2-1; 8 positions match TRBD2. Germline V gene lookup returns CDR1 MNHNY and CDR2 SVGAGI (reference sequence). This CDR3 is built from 15 residues. Trimming took 7 bases from V and 4 from J; bases not matched to a gene: 9. CDR3 residues: CASTVSGAEYNEQFF. The CDR3 DNA is TGTGCCAGCACCGTTAGCGGGGCGGAGTACAATGAGCAGTTCTTC.

The chain joins TRBV29-1 to TRBJ2-5, with TRBD2 matching 7 bases. V was clipped by 2 bases and J by 5 bases; unmatched bases: 8. CDR3 length equals 14 residues. CDR1 SQVTM and CDR2 ANQGSEA come from the germline V gene. Here the CDR3 reads CSVEQSGIGETQYF. CDR3 DNA sequence: TGCAGCGTTGAACAGAGCGGGATAGGGGAGACCCAGTACTTC.

This chain joins TRBV4-3 and TRBJ2-3; a weak D match, TRBD2 (7 bases). Trimming stripped 0 bases from V and 4 bases from J, with 17 bases between. This CDR3 contains 17 residues. Germline CDR1 reads LGHNA; CDR2 reads YSLEER. The CDR3 reads CASSQDVGGGEADTQYF. CDR3 bases: TGCGCCAGCAGCCAAGATGTGGGGGGGGGCGAAGCAGATACGCAGTATTTT.